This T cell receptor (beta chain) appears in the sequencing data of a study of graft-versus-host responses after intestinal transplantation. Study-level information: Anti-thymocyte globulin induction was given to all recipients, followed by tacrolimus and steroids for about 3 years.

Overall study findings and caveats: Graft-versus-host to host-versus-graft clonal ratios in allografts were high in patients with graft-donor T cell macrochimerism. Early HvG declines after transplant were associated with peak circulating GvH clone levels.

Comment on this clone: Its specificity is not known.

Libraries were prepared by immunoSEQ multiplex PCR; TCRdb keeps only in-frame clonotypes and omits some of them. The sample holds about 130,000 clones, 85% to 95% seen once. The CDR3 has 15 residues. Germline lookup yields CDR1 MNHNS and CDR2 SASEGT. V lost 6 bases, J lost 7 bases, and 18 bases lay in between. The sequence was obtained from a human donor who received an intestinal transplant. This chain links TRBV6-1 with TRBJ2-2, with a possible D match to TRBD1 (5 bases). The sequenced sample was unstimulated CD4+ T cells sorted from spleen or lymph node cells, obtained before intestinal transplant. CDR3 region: CASSTLAGPGGELFF. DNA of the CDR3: TGTGCCAGCAGCACACTGGCAGGGCCAGGCGGGGAGCTGTTTTTT.